What follows is one TCR beta chain and its context. Its antigen is still unknown. This sample was taken from a study of cytomegalovirus exposure and HLA in healthy donors. Findings and limits, study-wide: The listing of 150 or so TCR beta chains classed them as cytomegalovirus-associated. Rarity characterized most TCR sequences, yet some public TCRs appeared in many donors. Available immune exposure information covered CMV serostatus only.

PCR employed 60 Vbeta and 13 Jbeta primers. Profiled with immunoSEQ multiplex PCR; TCRdb holds only in-frame clones, not every one. The table shows 150,000 to 200,000 clones, with over 70% occurring only once. The germline V gene has CDR1 SGHRS and CDR2 YFSETQ. The CDR3 spans 14 residues. After removal of 5 bases from V and 7 bases from J, the junction contained 6 bases not matched to a gene. Sequencing input: PBMCs. The chain links TRBV5-1 to TRBJ1-4; 9 nucleotides match TRBD1. The TCR originated in a woman in her forties or fifties in good health and CMV-seronegative. The CDR3 DNA reads TGCGCCAGCAGGGAGGGGACAGGGCGTGAAAAACTGTTTTTT. Its translation: CASREGTGREKLFF.